One sample yielded the 30 T cell receptor beta chains listed below, sequenced in a study of blood T cells in healthy people across ages. A sample-barcoded 5' primer and a J-beta primer mix were used in a second PCR of roughly 7 to 12 cycles. Each CDR3 protein gets one entry after TCRdb re-called the 5' RACE reads with MiXCR. The table has roughly 560,000 distinct CDR3 sequences, less than 25% seen once. The same sample was also studied in work on T cells of mothers and their children.

Sequenced input: blood. The receptors derive from a boy younger than 18 in good health.

The V gene is TRBV3-1, the J gene TRBJ2-3; D gene uncertain. The V gene lost 1 base and the J gene lost 0 bases, with 11 bases spanning the gap. Germline values: CDR1 LGHDT, CDR2 YNNKEL (reference sequence). The CDR3 consists of 16 residues. CDR3 coding DNA: TGTGCCAGCAGCCAAGCAGGATCGTATAGCACAGATACGCAGTATTTT. This codes for CASSQAGSYSTDTQYF.

The chain links TRBV7-2 to TRBJ2-2; D is unresolved. V lost 5 bases and J lost 7, with 8 bases in between. Germline V gene data show CDR1 as SGHTA and CDR2 as FQGNSA. The CDR3 loop spans 12 amino acids. CDR3 sequence: CASSHSGGELFF. The CDR3, as DNA: TGTGCCAGCAGCCACAGTGGCGGGGAGCTGTTTTTT.

This clonotype was counted only a few times. This chain joins TRBV4-3 and TRBJ2-2; 8 bases match TRBD2. J was trimmed by 2 bases and V by 4 bases; bases with no gene match: 9. Germline CDR1 LGHNA, CDR2 YSLEER. The CDR3 sequence is 17 residues long. DNA of the CDR3: TGCGCCAGCAGCCCCGGGCCAAGCGGGAGTAACACCGGGGAGCTGTTTTTT. Translating gives CASSPGPSGSNTGELFF.

The CDR3 region has the DNA TGCAGTGCAAAGACCAGAGGTAAAGAGAACACTGAAGCTTTCTTT. It codes for CSAKTRGKENTEAFF. The chain carries TRBV20-1 and TRBJ1-1; D ambiguous. V gave up 6 bases and J gave up 1 base, with 18 bases separating them. There are 15 residues in the CDR3. CDR1 DFQATT and CDR2 SNEGSKA come from the germline V gene (reference sequence).

CDR3 in amino acids: CASSLGRHSGANVLTF. In nucleotides, the CDR3 is TGCGCCAGCAGCTTGGGCAGGCACTCTGGGGCCAACGTCCTGACTTTC. The genes are TRBV5-1 and TRBJ2-6; unclear D gene. Germline assignment: CDR1 SGHRS and CDR2 YFSETQ. The CDR3 length is 16 residues. The V end was cut by 0 bases, the J end by 0 bases, with 7 bases between. Together with reference TRBV5-1 and TRBJ2-6, the CDR3 gives the full variable domain: KAGVTQTPRYLIKTRGQQVTLSCSPISGHRSVSWYQQTPGQGLQFLFEYFSETQRNKGNFPGRFSGRQFSNSRSEMNVSTLELGDSALYLCASSLGRHSGANVLTFGAGSRLTVL.

The table lists this clonotype with a few counts. The chain carries TRBV6-2 or TRBV6-3 and TRBJ1-1; possibly TRBD1 for D (5 bases). Looked up from germline, CDR1 is MNHEY and CDR2 is SVGEGT. Deletions cut 5 bases from V and 1 base from J, with 14 bases between. This CDR3 contains 15 residues. The CDR3 DNA sequence: TGTGCCAGCAGTGGACCGGGACGGGGGAACACTGAAGCTTTCTTT. This gives the protein CASSGPGRGNTEAFF.

This chain links TRBV20-1 with TRBJ2-7, with TRBD1 as a possible D gene (6 bases). The CDR3 loop spans 13 amino acids. Germline V gene sequence: CDR1 DFQATT, CDR2 SNEGSKA (reference sequence). Trimming cost V 8 bases and J 0 bases, with 14 bases left between them. This CDR3 is CSNRVESSYEQYF. CDR3 nucleotides: TGCAGTAACAGGGTCGAAAGCTCCTACGAGCAGTACTTC.

CDR3 sequence reads: CASTAGTGHLGYTF. The CDR3 DNA follows: TGTGCCAGCACCGCCGGGACAGGGCATCTCGGCTACACCTTC. V and J are TRBV28 and TRBJ1-2, with TRBD1 matching over 9 bases. This CDR3 has 14 residues. Germline V gene lookup returns CDR1 MDHEN and CDR2 SYDVKM. Unmatched junction bases numbered 11, after V lost 7 bases and J lost 8 bases.

This clonotype was found a few times. This sequence joins TRBV4-3 and TRBJ2-7, with unresolved D. Germline CDR1 reads LGHNA; CDR2 reads YSLEER. V dropped 5 bases and J dropped 3 bases, with 17 bases sitting between them. The CDR3 extends over 15 amino acids. The CDR3 coding sequence is TGCGCCAGCAGCAAAACACTGGACGAACGCTACGAGCAGTACTTC. As protein: CASSKTLDERYEQYF.

The V call is TRBV12-3 or TRBV12-4, the J call TRBJ1-4; D is unresolved. The V end lost 6 bases, the J end lost 4 bases, and 12 bases lay between the germline ends. The length of the CDR3 is 14 residues. CDR3 in DNA: TGTGCCAGCAGCCCTAGGTTCTATAATGAAAAACTGTTTTTT. Its translation is CASSPRFYNEKLFF.

In its sample, this clonotype was seen many times. The V and J genes are TRBV29-1 and TRBJ2-2; 9 nucleotides match TRBD1. CDR1 is SQVTM, CDR2 ANQGSEA, per germline. The CDR3 runs to 15 residues. Trimming at V came to 4 bases and at J to 6 bases, leaving 9 bases not matched to a gene. The CDR3, as DNA: TGCAGCGTTGGCCCGGGACAGGGAGGAGCCGGGGAGCTGTTTTTT. It encodes CSVGPGQGGAGELFF.

This clonotype was picked up a small number of times. This sequence joins TRBV24-1 and TRBJ2-6; tentative D call: TRBD1 (5 bases). Trimming stripped 11 bases from V and 3 bases from J, with 10 bases between. CDR1 and CDR2 from the germline V gene are KGHDR and SFDVKD. CDR3 length: 13 amino acids. CDR3 loop: CAIRVDGANVLTF. The CDR3 DNA follows: TGTGCCATCAGGGTCGATGGGGCCAACGTCCTGACTTTC.

In its sample, this clonotype was seen many times. This chain connects TRBV2 to TRBJ2-6; perhaps TRBD2 as D (5 bases). This CDR3 is built from 19 residues. With 6 bases removed from V and 1 base from J, the gap between germline ends came to 22 bases. The germline gives CDR1 SNHLY, CDR2 FYNNEI. This chain's CDR3 is CASRGPGSVTLSGANVLTF. As DNA, the CDR3 is TGTGCCAGCAGAGGCCCGGGGTCCGTTACTTTATCTGGGGCCAACGTCCTGACTTTC.

The chain carries TRBV25-1 and TRBJ2-7; D not certain. Per the germline V gene, CDR1 is MGHDK and CDR2 is SYGVNS. Trimming left V 6 bases short and J 2 bases short, with 20 bases between. The CDR3 has 16 amino acids. The CDR3 DNA is TGTGCCAGCAGAACAAGTGCGTCAGGCAACCCCTACGAGCAGTACTTC. It specifies CASRTSASGNPYEQYF.

This clonotype was counted only a few times. The rearrangement links TRBV5-1 to TRBJ2-7, with TRBD1 as a possible D gene (5 bases). The CDR3 is 15 amino acids. The germline gives CDR1 SGHRS, CDR2 YFSETQ. With 0 bases removed from V and 3 bases from J, the gap between germline ends came to 13 bases. This CDR3 is CASSLGWGTDYEQYF. The CDR3 region has the DNA TGCGCCAGCAGCTTGGGGTGGGGCACCGACTACGAGCAGTACTTC.

The table lists this clonotype with many counts. The chain joins TRBV20-1 to TRBJ2-5; D is possibly TRBD2 (6 bases). V was trimmed by 6 bases and J by 1 base, leaving 18 bases between them. Germline V gives CDR1 DFQATT, CDR2 SNEGSKA (reference sequence). The CDR3 has 15 residues. The CDR3 loop is CSAPTRGMVQETQYF. CDR3 nucleotides: TGCAGTGCCCCGACTAGAGGGATGGTCCAAGAGACCCAGTACTTC.

This clonotype was found a few times. This chain connects TRBV28 to TRBJ1-2; a weak D match, TRBD1 (6 bases). V was trimmed by 6 bases and J by 4 bases, leaving 12 bases between them. The CDR3 runs 13 residues. Germline lookup yields CDR1 MDHEN and CDR2 SYDVKM. CDR3 amino acids: CASRQGRIYGYTF. The CDR3 nucleotides read TGTGCCAGCAGGCAGGGGCGAATCTATGGCTACACCTTC.

This clonotype was seen more than once but under ten times. The V gene is TRBV7-6, the J gene TRBJ2-7; 9 nucleotides align to TRBD2. The CDR3 totals 15 residues. The J segment lost 2 bases and the V segment lost 5 bases, leaving 7 bases of the junction unmatched. CDR1 SGHVS and CDR2 FNYEAQ come from the germline V gene. The CDR3 region has the DNA TGTGCCAGCAGCCCCGCTGCGGGAGGGCCCTACGAGCAGTACTTC. The encoded protein is CASSPAAGGPYEQYF.

V usage is TRBV21-1 and J usage is TRBJ2-5. TRBV21-1 corresponds to a pseudogene. This CDR3 is 13 amino acids long. CDR3 nucleotides: TGTGCCAGCAGCAAAGGGCCTGAGGAGACCCAGTACTTC. Protein: CASSKGPEETQYF.

This clonotype was detected ten times or more. The chain recombines TRBV7-9 with TRBJ1-1; TRBD1 is a possible D gene (5 bases). The CDR3 runs 14 residues. Germline values: CDR1 SEHNR, CDR2 FQNEAQ (reference sequence). Trimming pared 11 bases from V and 4 bases from J, leaving 20 bases between. The CDR3 region has the DNA TGTGCCGGCGCCTACAGTGGGGCAGTCACTGAAGCTTTCTTT. This encodes CAGAYSGAVTEAFF.

In its sample, this clonotype was seen a few times. V and J are TRBV5-6 and TRBJ2-5, with D unclear. Matching the DNA end better, TRBJ2-7 makes the J call doubtful. CDR3 length: 13 residues. Germline CDR1 and CDR2: SGHDT and YYEEEE. The CDR3 reads CASSKDVTYEQYF. The CDR3 DNA sequence: TGTGCCAGCAGCAAGGACGTGACCTACGAGCAGTACTTC.

This clonotype was detected ten times or more. This chain connects TRBV18 to TRBJ2-7; unclear D gene. Germline V gives CDR1 KGHSH, CDR2 LQKENI. V lost 0 bases, J lost 6 bases, and 6 bases lay in between. The CDR3 has 12 residues. Written as DNA, the CDR3 is TGTGCCAGCTCACCACCCGGACGCGAGCAGTACTTC. Its protein is CASSPPGREQYF.

This clonotype came up a few times. J is TRBJ2-3 and V is TRBV7-3; TRBD2 agrees at 7 bases. This CDR3 is built from 16 residues. Germline V CDR1 and CDR2: SGHTA, FQGTGA. After removal of 3 bases from V and 3 bases from J, the junction contained 9 bases not matched to a gene. The CDR3 nucleotides are TGTGCCAGCAGCTTTGGCGCGGGGGTTGGGACAGATACGCAGTATTTT. Residues: CASSFGAGVGTDTQYF.

This clonotype was counted between two and nine times. The chain carries TRBV27 and TRBJ1-4, with D tentatively TRBD1 (5 bases). The CDR3 has 15 residues. Germline values: CDR1 MNHEY, CDR2 SMNVEV (reference sequence). The germline V and J ends were trimmed by 5 bases and 5 bases, with 15 bases remaining between them. DNA for the CDR3: TGTGCCAGCAGTCCTATGACAGTGAGGAATGAAAAACTGTTTTTT. This sequence encodes CASSPMTVRNEKLFF.

This sequence joins TRBV7-2 and TRBJ1-6, with D hard to call. This CDR3 spans 15 amino acids. Trimming pared 4 bases from V and 7 bases from J, leaving 14 bases between. Germline V lookup: CDR1 SGHTA, CDR2 FQGNSA. The CDR3 reads CASSSEGGKNSPLHF. The CDR3 region has the DNA TGTGCCAGCAGCTCCGAGGGTGGCAAGAATTCACCCCTCCACTTT.

This clonotype was found many times. The chain links TRBV10-3 to TRBJ1-1; unclear D gene. Per the germline V gene, CDR1 is ENHRY and CDR2 is SYGVKD. The CDR3 extends over 14 amino acids. V shed 3 bases and J shed 4 bases, with 12 bases lying between them. The CDR3 sequence is CAISEKGPPTEAFF. The CDR3 DNA follows: TGTGCCATCAGTGAAAAGGGTCCACCCACTGAAGCTTTCTTT.

The gene calls are TRBV4-1 and TRBJ2-1; 8 bases line up with TRBD2. In germline, CDR1 is MGHRA, CDR2 YSYEKL. The CDR3 has 15 amino acids. The V segment lost 4 bases and the J segment 3 bases; nucleotides outside the gene matches: 5. CDR3 amino acids: CASSPWTSRYNEQFF. CDR3 DNA: TGCGCCAGCAGCCCTTGGACTAGCCGCTACAATGAGCAGTTCTTC.

This clonotype was recorded only once. The chain combines TRBV5-1 with TRBJ1-3; 9 bases are shared with TRBD1. CDR1 is SGHRS, CDR2 YFSETQ, per germline. The CDR3 has 17 amino acids. J was trimmed by 3 bases and V by 1 base; bases with no gene match: 8. In DNA form, the CDR3 reads TGCGCCAGCAGCTTGAAAGTCCCGGGACAGGGTGGAAACACCATATATTTT. It codes for CASSLKVPGQGGNTIYF.

This clonotype was seen more than once but under ten times. The J gene is TRBJ1-2, the V gene TRBV9; D gene ambiguous. The CDR3 runs to 12 residues. Per the germline V gene, CDR1 is SGDLS and CDR2 is YYNGEE. Trimming took off 0 bases at V and 8 bases at J, with 8 bases between the two ends. The CDR3 nucleotides are TGTGCCAGCAGCGTAGACGGGCGAGGCTACACCTTC. Translated, it gives CASSVDGRGYTF.

J is TRBJ2-7 and V is TRBV25-1; D ambiguous. Germline lookup yields CDR1 MGHDK and CDR2 SYGVNS. Trimming cost V 6 bases and J 5 bases, with 14 bases left between them. This CDR3 is 13 amino acids long. The CDR3 loop reads CASSLDGFHEQYF. The CDR3 coding sequence is TGTGCCAGCAGCCTGGACGGCTTCCACGAGCAGTACTTC.